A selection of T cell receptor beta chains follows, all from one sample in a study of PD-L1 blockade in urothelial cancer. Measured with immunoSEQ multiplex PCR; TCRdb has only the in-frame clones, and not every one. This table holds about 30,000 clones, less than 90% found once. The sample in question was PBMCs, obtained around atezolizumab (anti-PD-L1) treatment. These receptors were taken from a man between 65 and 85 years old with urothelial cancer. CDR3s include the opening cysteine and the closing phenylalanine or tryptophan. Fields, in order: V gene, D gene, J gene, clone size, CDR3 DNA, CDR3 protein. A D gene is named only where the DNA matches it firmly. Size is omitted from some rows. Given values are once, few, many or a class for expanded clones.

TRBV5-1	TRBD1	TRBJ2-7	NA	TGCGCCAGCAGCCGACGGGGACAGGGGCCTGGGGAGCAGTACTTC	CASSRRGQGPGEQYF
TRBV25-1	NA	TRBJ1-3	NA	TGTGCCAGCAGTGACAGTTCCTCTGGAAACACCATATATTTT	CASSDSSSGNTIYF
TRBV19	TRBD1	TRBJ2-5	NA	TGTGCCAGTAGTTCAACAGGGGGCCCAGAGACCCAGTACTTC	CASSSTGGPETQYF
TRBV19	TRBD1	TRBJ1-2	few	TGTGCCAGTAGGACAGGGGGTGGCTACACCTTC	CASRTGGGYTF
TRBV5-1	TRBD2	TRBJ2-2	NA	TGCGCCAGCAGCTTGGCCCCCCCGGGAGGGCCGGTCGGCGGGGAGCTGTTTTTT	CASSLAPPGGPVGGELFF
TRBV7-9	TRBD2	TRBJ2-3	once	TGTGCCAGCAGCTCCGTCACTAGCGGGACAGATACGCAGTATTTT	CASSSVTSGTDTQYF
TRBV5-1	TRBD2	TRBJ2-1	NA	TGCGCCAGCAGGACTAGCGGGAGTCAGGATGAGCAGTTCTTC	CASRTSGSQDEQFF
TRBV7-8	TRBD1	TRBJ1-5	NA	TGTGCCAGCAGCCCCCAGGGGGGCGCGGGTCAGCCCCAGCATTTT	CASSPQGGAGQPQHF
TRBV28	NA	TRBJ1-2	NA	TGTGCCAGCAGCATACAGGTGTCAGTTGGCTACACCTTC	CASSIQVSVGYTF
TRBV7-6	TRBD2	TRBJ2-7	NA	TGTGCCAGCAGCTTAGGCCGCGGGGACTACTACGAGCAGTACTTC	CASSLGRGDYYEQYF
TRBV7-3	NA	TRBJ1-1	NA	TGTGCCAGCAGCTCGGGACTGGTCACATATGGGCTGAACACTGAAGCTTTCTTT	CASSSGLVTYGLNTEAFF
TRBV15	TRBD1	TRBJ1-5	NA	TGTGCCACCAGTTTGACAGGGCTTAATCAGCCCCAGCATTTT	CATSLTGLNQPQHF
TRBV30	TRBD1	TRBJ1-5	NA	TGTGCCTGGAGTGGGGACAGGAATCAGCCCCAGCATTTT	CAWSGDRNQPQHF
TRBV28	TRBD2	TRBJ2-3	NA	TGTGCCAGCAGTCCCCGGGGTAGCGGGGAAACAGATACGCAGTATTTT	CASSPRGSGETDTQYF
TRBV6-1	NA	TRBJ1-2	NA	TGTGCCAGCAGTGAAGAACAGGCCTATGGCTACACCTTC	CASSEEQAYGYTF
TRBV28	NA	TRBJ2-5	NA	TGTGCCAGCAGCATGACAGGACAAGAGACCCAGTACTTC	CASSMTGQETQYF
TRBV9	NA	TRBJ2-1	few	TGTGCCAGCAGCCCGACCCGGCGGAGGGCTAGTGGGTGGGATGAGCAGTTCTTC	CASSPTRRRASGWDEQFF